One TCR beta chain is described in this entry. Its target is unknown. Germline CDR1 reads SGHTA; CDR2 reads FQGNSA. The CDR3 spans 15 residues. Trimming removed 4 bases from V and 8 bases from J, with 18 bases in between. This record comes from a study of T cell responses to AZD1222 COVID-19 vaccine. Sequencing used immunoSEQ multiplex PCR; TCRdb keeps in-frame clones, though not all of them. The data show some 180,000 clones, 85% to 95% seen once. General study findings and limits: Vaccine-associated CD4 TCRs spanned spike, dominant at 160-218 and 743-854.

The sample consisted of peripheral blood, taken 28 days after the second dose of the MenACWY control vaccine. This sequence joins TRBV7-2 and TRBJ2-1; D is possibly TRBD1 (6 bases). This TCR came from an adult who received the MenACWY meningococcal vaccine as a control. As DNA, the CDR3 is TGTGCCAGCAGCTACGACAGGTCGTTGACGTATGAGCAGTTCTTC. Its translation is CASSYDRSLTYEQFF.